This entry lists 6 T cell receptor beta chains sequenced from one sample in a study of blood T cell repertoires in COVID-19. Produced via immunoSEQ multiplex PCR; TCRdb's table is partial and in-frame only. The data contain approximately 500,000 clones, around nine tenths of them singletons. Source material: peripheral blood. The receptor set was obtained from a woman aged 45-60 years with COVID-19, enrolled during active disease.

This chain connects TRBV30 to TRBJ1-6, with D hard to call. Trimming took off 5 bases at V and 0 bases at J, with 11 bases between the two ends. Germline lookup yields CDR1 GTSNPN and CDR2 SVGIG (reference sequence). CDR3 length: 15 residues. CDR3 sequence: CAWAERSSYNSPLHF. CDR3 nucleotides: TGTGCCTGGGCCGAACGGAGCTCCTATAATTCACCCCTCCACTTT.

This clone was seen a single time. The rearrangement uses TRBV6-6 and TRBJ2-7, with D possibly matching TRBD2 (5 bases). This CDR3 has 14 amino acids. CDR1 is MNHNY, CDR2 SVGAGI, per germline (reference sequence). V dropped 0 bases and J dropped 4 bases, with 10 bases sitting between them. CDR3 loop: CASSYSGGSYEQYF. CDR3 DNA sequence: TGTGCCAGCAGTTACTCAGGAGGCAGTTACGAGCAGTACTTC.

The chain couples TRBV12-5 to TRBJ1-2, with D uncertain. This CDR3 region has 15 residues. Germline V gives CDR1 LGHNT, CDR2 FRNRAP. Trimming removed 0 bases at V and 12 bases at J, with 20 bases between. CDR3 bases: TGTGCTAGTGGTTTGGTACAAGGCAGGTCTGGGTATCACACCTTC. Its protein is CASGLVQGRSGYHTF.

CDR3 loop: CASSLRSGGPDTQYF. The CDR3 bases are TGCGCCAGCAGCTTGAGGAGCGGGGGGCCGGATACGCAGTATTTT. The chain combines TRBV5-1 with TRBJ2-3; 9 nucleotides align to TRBD2. The J segment lost 6 bases and the V segment lost 1 base, leaving 6 bases of the junction unmatched. CDR3 length: 15 amino acids. CDR1 SGHRS and CDR2 YFSETQ come from the germline V gene. The full variable domain, completed using reference TRBV5-1 and TRBJ2-3, is KAGVTQTPRYLIKTRGQQVTLSCSPISGHRSVSWYQQTPGQGLQFLFEYFSETQRNKGNFPGRFSGRQFSNSRSEMNVSTLELGDSALYLCASSLRSGGPDTQYFGPGTRLTVL.

The V and J genes are TRBV5-1 and TRBJ2-3; weak D call: TRBD1 (7 bases). Germline V CDR1 and CDR2: SGHRS, YFSETQ. The germline V and J ends were trimmed by 0 bases and 0 bases, with 17 bases remaining between them. The CDR3 has 18 amino acids. CDR3 loop: CASSLAFRRDRSTDTQYF. CDR3 nucleotide sequence: TGCGCCAGCAGCTTGGCCTTTCGGAGGGACAGAAGCACAGATACGCAGTATTTT.

In its sample, this clone was seen once. The rearrangement joins TRBV19 to TRBJ1-6; the D gene is possibly TRBD1 (6 bases). The germline CDR1 and CDR2 sequences are LNHDA and SQIVND (reference sequence). The CDR3 is made up of 14 amino acids. V lost 3 bases and J lost 9, with 12 bases in between. CDR3 sequence: CASSIRDISSPLHF. The DNA for the CDR3 is TGTGCCAGTAGTATCAGGGACATAAGTTCACCCCTCCACTTT.